Listed below are T cell receptor beta chains from one sample, sequenced in a study of cytomegalovirus exposure and HLA in healthy donors. Data came from immunoSEQ multiplex PCR; TCRdb stores just in-frame clones and leaves some out. Altogether tens of thousands of clones are present, 40% to 60% being singletons, with the ten largest covering around 10%. The sample was PBMCs. Receptors were obtained from a human donor in good health. The CDR3 runs from the conserved cysteine through the conserved F or W. D genes are given only for firm matches. Only part of the rows carry a size: once, few, many, or a class if the clone is expanded.

>NA|TRBJ1-4|TRBV4-3|NA
TGCGCCAGCAGCCAAGAAACGGGAGTATTTACTGAAAAACTGTTTTTT
CASSQETGVFTEKLFF
>NA|TRBJ2-1|TRBV2|TRBD1
TGTGCCACCAACGGACAGGGGAGCTACAATGAGCAGTTCTTC
CATNGQGSYNEQFF
>NA|TRBJ1-1|TRBV11-3|TRBD1
TGTGCCAGCAGCCGAGGGACAGGGAAGGACACTGAAGCTTTCTTT
CASSRGTGKDTEAFF
>few|TRBJ2-7|TRBV5-1|TRBD1
TGCGCCAGCAGCTTGTTGGCCCAGGGGGTTTACGAGCAGTACTTC
CASSLLAQGVYEQYF
>NA|TRBJ2-1|TRBV7-6|TRBD2
TGTGCCAGCAGCCTCCAGACTAGCGGGAAAGGCAATGAGCAGTTCTTC
CASSLQTSGKGNEQFF
>NA|TRBJ2-7|TRBV7-2|TRBD1
TGTGCCAGCAGCTTAGGGCAGGGGGCAGGCTACGAGCAGTACTTC
CASSLGQGAGYEQYF
>NA|TRBJ1-2|TRBV7-9|TRBD1
TGTGCCAGCAGCCCGATACAGGGGGACTATGGCTACACCTTC
CASSPIQGDYGYTF
>NA|TRBJ1-1|TRBV29-1|NA
TGCAGCGCCCAGTGGTCTGAAGCTTTCTTT
CSAQWSEAFF
>NA|TRBJ1-2|TRBV7-2|TRBD1
TGTGCCAGCAGCTCGACACAGGGGGGCTATGGCTACACCTTC
CASSSTQGGYGYTF
>NA|TRBJ1-2|TRBV28|TRBD1
TGTGCCAGCAGAATGACAGGGGGTCACTATGGCTACACCTTC
CASRMTGGHYGYTF
>once|TRBJ1-6|TRBV13|TRBD1
TGTGCCAGCAGCGCCTACAGGGGTTCACGGTCACCCCTCCACTTT
CASSAYRGSRSPLHF
>few|TRBJ2-1|TRBV11-2|TRBD2
TGTGCCAGCAGCTTAAGCGGGGGGGCGGGTGAGCAGTTCTTC
CASSLSGGAGEQFF
>NA|TRBJ1-1|TRBV4-2|NA
TGTGCCAGCAGCAACAGGGTAATGGGGAACACTGAAGCTTTCTTT
CASSNRVMGNTEAFF